This T cell receptor (beta chain) derives from a study of blood T cell repertoires in COVID-19. About the study: Nucleic acid was either cDNA or gDNA, and it came from T cells, B-cell-depleted T cells, or PBMCs.

Only one count was recorded for this clone. Original handling: Nucleated cell counts were estimated from reference gene primer amplification. TCRdb's table, derived via immunoSEQ multiplex PCR, lists solely in-frame clones and lacks some. That table furnishes V, J and clone size, whereas the DNA furnished D and trimming. The data hold some 220,000 clones, with around 82% observed a single time. This receptor was taken from a woman aged 25 to 39 who had recovered from COVID-19. Source material: peripheral blood.

The chain's CDR3 is CASSIVPQGASLDTEAFF. Here the CDR3 DNA reads TGTGCCAGTAGTATAGTTCCGCAGGGGGCGAGTCTTGACACTGAAGCTTTCTTT. This rearrangement joins TRBV19 to TRBJ1-1; 8 nucleotides agree with TRBD1. The CDR3 loop spans 18 amino acids. J was trimmed by 3 bases and V by 1 base; bases with no gene match: 13. Germline V gives CDR1 LNHDA, CDR2 SQIVND (reference sequence).